A selection of T cell receptor beta chains follows, all from one sample in a study of cytomegalovirus exposure and HLA in healthy donors. The data were produced by immunoSEQ multiplex PCR, yet TCRdb's version contains in-frame clones alone and is incomplete. This sample has around 150,000 clones, with roughly nine tenths found just once. Material: PBMCs. The receptors were gathered from a young woman in good health and CMV-seropositive. Each CDR3 is given with its conserved first and last residue. Fields, in order: D gene, clone size, V gene, J gene, CDR3 protein, CDR3 DNA. The D gene is left open where the match is weak. Size is stated for part of the rows, as once, few or many counts, or as a class when the clone is expanded.

>TRBD1|NA|TRBV25-1|TRBJ1-3
CASTKGPGTGDTIYF
TGTGCCAGCACCAAGGGGCCCGGGACAGGGGACACCATATATTTT
>TRBD1|NA|TRBV6-6|TRBJ2-7
CASELGQGFYEQYF
TGTGCCAGTGAACTAGGACAGGGCTTCTACGAGCAGTACTTC
>TRBD1|NA|TRBV25-1|TRBJ1-4
CASRGRGQGPARGEKLFF
TGTGCCAGCAGGGGCCGTGGACAGGGGCCCGCGAGGGGTGAAAAACTGTTTTTT
>NA|NA|TRBV2|TRBJ1-5
CASRGATWGNQPQHF
TGTGCCAGCAGGGGGGCGACTTGGGGCAATCAGCCCCAGCATTTT
>NA|NA|TRBV4-2|TRBJ1-2
CASSQAGENYGYTF
TGTGCCAGCAGCCAAGCAGGGGAGAACTATGGCTACACCTTC
>NA|NA|TRBV5-6|TRBJ1-1
CASSGWTEGNTEAFF
TGTGCCAGCAGCGGCTGGACCGAGGGGAACACTGAAGCTTTCTTT
>TRBD2|NA|TRBV6-4|TRBJ2-1
CASSDAPGLAGNEQFF
TGTGCCAGCAGTGACGCCCCGGGACTAGCGGGGAATGAGCAGTTCTTC
>NA|NA|TRBV5-1|TRBJ2-3
CASSLTGGSSTDTQYF
TGCGCCAGCAGCTTAACGGGGGGCTCTAGCACAGATACGCAGTATTTT
>NA|NA|TRBV6-6|TRBJ1-3
CASIRDLTGNTIYF
TGTGCCAGCATCAGGGATTTAACTGGAAACACCATATATTTT
>NA|NA|TRBV6-5|TRBJ2-5
CASSYSGLNQETQYF
TGTGCCAGCAGTTACTCGGGCCTAAACCAAGAGACCCAGTACTTC
>TRBD2|few|TRBV13|TRBJ2-1
CASSLVAGVMNEQFF
TGTGCCAGCAGCTTAGTGGCGGGAGTGATGAATGAGCAGTTCTTC
>TRBD2|NA|TRBV4-3|TRBJ2-7
CASSQEVRQPGLAGSRTYEQYF
TGCGCCAGCAGCCAAGAGGTGCGGCAGCCGGGACTAGCGGGCTCTAGGACGTACGAGCAGTACTTC
>NA|few|TRBV18|TRBJ2-5
CASSPGAGRETQYF
TGTGCCAGCTCACCAGGAGCAGGGAGGGAGACCCAGTACTTC
>NA|once|TRBV27|TRBJ2-1
CASSLDSGSYNEQFF
TGTGCCAGCAGTTTAGATAGCGGCTCCTACAATGAGCAGTTCTTC
>TRBD2|NA|TRBV7-3|TRBJ2-1
CASSRTSGNEQFF
TGTGCCAGCAGCCGGACTAGCGGCAATGAGCAGTTCTTC
>TRBD2|NA|TRBV2|TRBJ2-1
CASGTSVYNEQFF
TGTGCCAGCGGGACTAGCGTTTACAATGAGCAGTTCTTC
>TRBD2|NA|TRBV5-1|TRBJ2-3
CASSRSGGVGDTQYF
TGCGCCAGCAGCCGGAGCGGGGGCGTCGGAGATACGCAGTATTTT
>TRBD1|NA|TRBV18|TRBJ2-1
CASSPNRGSVEQFF
TGTGCCAGCTCACCAAACAGGGGGTCAGTTGAGCAGTTCTTC
>TRBD1|NA|TRBV27|TRBJ1-2
CASRGQGMYGYTF
TGTGCCAGCAGGGGACAGGGGATGTATGGCTACACCTTC
>TRBD1|NA|TRBV18|TRBJ2-5
CASSPKGAQRETQYF
TGTGCCAGCTCACCAAAGGGGGCGCAGAGAGAGACCCAGTACTTC
>NA|NA|TRBV28|TRBJ1-5
CASSPPKRGVQPQHF
TGTGCCAGCAGTCCTCCTAAGCGGGGGGTTCAGCCCCAGCATTTT
>NA|NA|TRBV6-1|TRBJ2-1
CASSEEVEGYNEQFF
TGTGCCAGCAGTGAAGAGGTGGAGGGCTACAATGAGCAGTTCTTC
>NA|NA|TRBV6-1|TRBJ2-7
CASSVAGISYEQYF
TGTGCCAGCTCAGTGGCGGGAATCTCCTACGAGCAGTACTTC
>NA|once|TRBV7-8|TRBJ2-7
CASSLARLARTNEQYF
TGTGCCAGCAGCTTAGCTCGTCTAGCTAGGACCAACGAGCAGTACTTC
>NA|few|TRBV7-8|TRBJ2-1
CASTRTTTYRNEQFF
TGTGCCAGCACCCGCACGACCACGTACAGAAATGAGCAGTTCTTC
>TRBD2|NA|TRBV7-6|TRBJ2-5
CASSLGTSGRETQYF
TGTGCCAGCAGCTTAGGGACTAGCGGGAGAGAGACCCAGTACTTC
>TRBD1|once|TRBV11-3|TRBJ1-1
CASSLTGISTEAFF
TGTGCCAGCAGCTTGACAGGGATAAGTACTGAAGCTTTCTTT
>NA|NA|TRBV4-3|TRBJ2-6
CASSRFVGGTLGANVLTF
TGCGCCAGCAGCCGGTTTGTTGGCGGGACGCTCGGGGCCAACGTCCTGACTTTC
>TRBD2|few|TRBV9|TRBJ2-7
CASSRTSGPSYEQYF
TGTGCCAGCAGCCGGACTAGCGGGCCATCCTACGAGCAGTACTTC
>NA|NA|TRBV18|TRBJ2-3
CASSRAPPSDTQYF
TGTGCCAGCTCCCGCGCTCCTCCGTCCGATACGCAGTATTTT
>TRBD2|NA|TRBV5-1|TRBJ2-7
CASSFTSGMYEQYF
TGCGCCAGCAGCTTTACTAGCGGGATGTACGAGCAGTACTTC
>TRBD1|once|TRBV6-6|TRBJ1-5
CASSPDRESNQPQHF
TGTGCCAGCAGCCCGGACAGGGAAAGCAATCAGCCCCAGCATTTT
>TRBD2|NA|TRBV4-3|TRBJ2-7
CASSPGLAGAAEQYF
TGCGCCAGCAGCCCAGGACTAGCGGGAGCCGCCGAGCAGTACTTC
>TRBD2|NA|TRBV18|TRBJ2-3
CASSPARLAGVYF
TGTGCCAGCTCACCCGCCCGGCTAGCGGGAGTTTATTTT
>TRBD2|NA|TRBV5-1|TRBJ2-1
CASSPNPSGRVANEQFF
TGCGCCAGCAGCCCCAACCCTAGCGGGAGGGTTGCAAATGAGCAGTTCTTC
>NA|NA|TRBV27|TRBJ1-4
CASSLAATNEKLFF
TGTGCCAGCAGTTTGGCAGCGACTAATGAAAAACTGTTTTTT
>NA|NA|TRBV11-2|TRBJ2-1
CASTLGSAYNEQFF
TGTGCCAGCACCCTGGGCTCAGCCTACAATGAGCAGTTCTTC
>TRBD2|once|TRBV19|TRBJ2-7
CASSPRSTGGIAYEQYF
TGTGCCAGTAGTCCCCGTAGCACGGGAGGGATCGCCTACGAGCAGTACTTC
>TRBD2|NA|TRBV2|TRBJ2-5
CASSDGLAGLETQYF
TGTGCCAGCAGTGATGGACTAGCGGGATTAGAGACCCAGTACTTC
>TRBD1|NA|TRBV19|TRBJ1-5
CASSSGGTGASNQPQHF
TGTGCCAGTAGCTCGGGGGGGACAGGGGCTAGCAATCAGCCCCAGCATTTT
>TRBD2|many|TRBV11-2|TRBJ2-1
CASSPGGTSGSYNEQFF
TGTGCCAGCAGCCCAGGGGGGACTAGCGGGAGTTACAATGAGCAGTTCTTC
>TRBD2|NA|TRBV2|TRBJ2-7
CASSELRTSGIHEQYF
TGTGCCAGCAGTGAACTTAGGACTAGCGGGATCCACGAGCAGTACTTC
>NA|NA|TRBV6-4|TRBJ2-3
CASSDSSGSSTDTQYF
TGTGCCAGCAGTGACTCGAGCGGGTCCAGCACAGATACGCAGTATTTT
>NA|NA|TRBV10-3|TRBJ2-7
CAISVSGTDLGGEQYF
TGTGCCATCAGTGTATCTGGGACAGACCTCGGGGGCGAGCAGTACTTC
>TRBD1|NA|TRBV5-6|TRBJ1-4
CASSLVGTGGLGEKLFF
TGTGCCAGCAGCTTGGTCGGGACAGGGGGCCTAGGTGAAAAACTGTTTTTT
>NA|once|TRBV7-2|TRBJ2-1
CASSLTYSSYNEQFF
TGTGCCAGCAGCTTAACGTATAGCTCCTACAATGAGCAGTTCTTC